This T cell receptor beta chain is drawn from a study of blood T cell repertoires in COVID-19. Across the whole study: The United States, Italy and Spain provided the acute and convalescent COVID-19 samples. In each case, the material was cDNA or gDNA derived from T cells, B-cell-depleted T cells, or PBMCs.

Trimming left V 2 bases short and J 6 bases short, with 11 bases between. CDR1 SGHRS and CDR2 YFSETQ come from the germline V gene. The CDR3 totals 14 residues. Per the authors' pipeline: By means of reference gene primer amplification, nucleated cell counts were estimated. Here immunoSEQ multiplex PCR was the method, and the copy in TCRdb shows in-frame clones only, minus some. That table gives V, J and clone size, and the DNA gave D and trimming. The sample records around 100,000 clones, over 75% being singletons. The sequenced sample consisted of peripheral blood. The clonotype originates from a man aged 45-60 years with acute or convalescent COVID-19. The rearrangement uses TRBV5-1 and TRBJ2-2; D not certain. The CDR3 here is CASSLLLLSGELFF. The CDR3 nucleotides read TGCGCCAGCAGCTTACTTCTCCTGTCCGGGGAGCTGTTTTTT.